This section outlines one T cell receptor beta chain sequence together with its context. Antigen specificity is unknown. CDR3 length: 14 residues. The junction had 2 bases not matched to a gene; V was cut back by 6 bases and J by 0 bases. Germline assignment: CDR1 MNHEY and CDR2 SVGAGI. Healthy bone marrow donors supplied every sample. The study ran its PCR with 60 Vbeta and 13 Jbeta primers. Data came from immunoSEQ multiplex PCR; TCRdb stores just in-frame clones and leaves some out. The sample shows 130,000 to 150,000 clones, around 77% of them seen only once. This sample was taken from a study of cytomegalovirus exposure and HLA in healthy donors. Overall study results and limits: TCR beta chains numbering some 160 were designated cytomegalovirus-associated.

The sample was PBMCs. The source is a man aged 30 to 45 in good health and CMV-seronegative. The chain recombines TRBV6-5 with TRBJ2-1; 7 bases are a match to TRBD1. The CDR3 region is CASRRQGSYNEQFF. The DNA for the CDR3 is TGTGCCAGCAGAAGACAGGGCTCCTACAATGAGCAGTTCTTC.